This T cell receptor beta chain was captured in a study of T cell repertoires in cytomegalovirus infection. Study results and caveats: HLA-C-restricted CMV clonotypes gave the most frequent clonotype in two of eight donors.

Worth noting for this clonotype: The antigen is not known.

This CDR3 spans 15 amino acids. The V end was cut by 1 base, the J end by 5 bases, with 15 bases between. The germline CDR1 and CDR2 sequences are LNHDA and SQIVND (reference sequence). In TCRdb, the reads were re-called with MiXCR into one record per CDR3 protein. The table shows more than 90,000 distinct CDR3 sequences, with 9.5% to 13% occurring only once. What was sequenced was PBMCs, sequenced either directly or after in vitro stimulation (not recorded which). The clonotype was recovered from a human donor in good health (CMV status not recorded). Some clones in this sample may be carry-over from other donors' samples. This chain joins TRBV19 and TRBJ2-7; D might be TRBD1 (5 bases). CDR3 amino acids: CASSIGGTSGDEQYF. DNA of the CDR3: TGTGCCAGTAGTATAGGGGGCACCAGTGGGGACGAGCAGTACTTC.